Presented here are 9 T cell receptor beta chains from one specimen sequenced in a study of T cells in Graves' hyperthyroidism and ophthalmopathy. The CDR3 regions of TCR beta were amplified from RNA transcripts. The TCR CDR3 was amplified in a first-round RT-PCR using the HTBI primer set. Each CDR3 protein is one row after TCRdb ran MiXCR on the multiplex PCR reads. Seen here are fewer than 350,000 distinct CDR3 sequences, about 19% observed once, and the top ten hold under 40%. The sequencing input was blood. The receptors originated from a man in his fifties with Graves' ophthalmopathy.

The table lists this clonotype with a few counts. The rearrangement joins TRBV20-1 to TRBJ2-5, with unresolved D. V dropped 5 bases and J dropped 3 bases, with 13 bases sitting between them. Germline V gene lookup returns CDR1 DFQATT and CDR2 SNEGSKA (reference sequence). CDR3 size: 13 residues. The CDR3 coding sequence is TGCAGTGCTGTGGCTAGTAGGGAAGAGACCCAGTACTTC. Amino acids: CSAVASREETQYF.

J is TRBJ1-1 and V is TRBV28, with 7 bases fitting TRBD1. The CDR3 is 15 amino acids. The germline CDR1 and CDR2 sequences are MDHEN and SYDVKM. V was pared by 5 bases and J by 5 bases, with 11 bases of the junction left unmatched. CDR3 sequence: CASSPRDSLWTEAFF. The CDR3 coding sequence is TGTGCCAGCAGTCCGAGGGACAGTCTCTGGACTGAAGCTTTCTTT. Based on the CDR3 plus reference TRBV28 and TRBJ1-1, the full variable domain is DVKVTQSSRYLVKRTGEKVFLECVQDMDHENMFWYRQDPGLGLRLIYFSYDVKMKEKGDIPEGYSVSREKKERFSLILESASTNQTSMYLCASSPRDSLWTEAFFGQGTRLTVV.

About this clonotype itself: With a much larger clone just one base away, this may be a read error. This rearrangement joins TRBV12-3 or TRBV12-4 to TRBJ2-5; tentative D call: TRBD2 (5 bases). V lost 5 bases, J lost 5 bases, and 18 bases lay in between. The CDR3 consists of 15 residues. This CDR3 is CASSPKRVGWETQYF. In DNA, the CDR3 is TGTGCCAGCAGTCCGAAGAGGGTGGGCTGGGAGACCCAGTACTTC.

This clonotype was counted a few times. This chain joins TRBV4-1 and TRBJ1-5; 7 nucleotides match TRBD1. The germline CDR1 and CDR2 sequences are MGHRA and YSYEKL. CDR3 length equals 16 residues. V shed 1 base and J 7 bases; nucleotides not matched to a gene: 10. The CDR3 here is CASSQGAGGTQQPQHF. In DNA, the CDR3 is TGCGCCAGCAGCCAAGGAGCAGGGGGGACTCAACAGCCCCAGCATTTT.

The CDR3 spells CASSPWNSPLHF. CDR3 nucleotides: TGTGCCAGCTCACCTTGGAATTCACCCCTCCACTTT. V gene TRBV18 combines with J gene TRBJ1-6, with D unclear. V lost 3 bases and J lost 7, with 4 bases in between. The germline V gene has CDR1 KGHSH and CDR2 LQKENI. The CDR3 length is 12 residues. The full variable domain, in which reference TRBV18 and TRBJ1-6 provide the parts outside the CDR3, is NAGVMQNPRHLVRRRGQEARLRCSPMKGHSHVYWYRQLPEEGLKFMVYLQKENIIDESGMPKERFSAEFPKEGPSILRIQQVVRGDSAAYFCASSPWNSPLHFGNGTRLTVT.

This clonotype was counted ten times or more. The CDR3 region has the DNA TGTGCCAGCAGTTCTCTTCCCGGACTAGCGGGGAACAATGAGCAGTTCTTC. Its translation is CASSSLPGLAGNNEQFF. The rearrangement uses TRBV27 and TRBJ2-1; 12 bases fit TRBD2. From germline, CDR1 is MNHEY and CDR2 SMNVEV (reference sequence). The CDR3 extends over 17 amino acids. V dropped 4 bases and J dropped 5; count of bases not matched to a gene: 9.

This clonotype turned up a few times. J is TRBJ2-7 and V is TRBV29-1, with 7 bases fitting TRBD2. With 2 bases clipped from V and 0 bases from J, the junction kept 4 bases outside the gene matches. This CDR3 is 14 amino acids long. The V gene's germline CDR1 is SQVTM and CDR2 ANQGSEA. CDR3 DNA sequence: TGCAGCGTTGAAAGTGGCGGGAGCTCCTACGAGCAGTACTTC. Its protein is CSVESGGSSYEQYF.

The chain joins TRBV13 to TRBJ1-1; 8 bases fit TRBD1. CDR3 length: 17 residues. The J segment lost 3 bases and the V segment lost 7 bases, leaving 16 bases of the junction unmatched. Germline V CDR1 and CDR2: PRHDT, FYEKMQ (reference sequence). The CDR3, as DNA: TGTGCCAGCACTGGAGGACAGGGAGTCGTCAGTGACACTGAAGCTTTCTTT. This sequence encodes CASTGGQGVVSDTEAFF.

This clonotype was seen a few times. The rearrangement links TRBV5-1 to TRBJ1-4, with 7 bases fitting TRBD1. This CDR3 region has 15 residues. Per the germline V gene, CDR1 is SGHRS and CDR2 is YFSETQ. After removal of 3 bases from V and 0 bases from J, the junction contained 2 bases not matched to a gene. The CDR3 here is CASSYGQATNEKLFF. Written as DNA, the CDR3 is TGCGCCAGCAGCTACGGACAGGCAACTAATGAAAAACTGTTTTTT. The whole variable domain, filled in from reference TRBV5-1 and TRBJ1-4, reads KAGVTQTPRYLIKTRGQQVTLSCSPISGHRSVSWYQQTPGQGLQFLFEYFSETQRNKGNFPGRFSGRQFSNSRSEMNVSTLELGDSALYLCASSYGQATNEKLFFGSGTQLSVL.